This is a list of T cell receptor beta chains from one sample in a study of cytomegalovirus exposure and HLA in healthy donors. The repertoire was sequenced with immunoSEQ multiplex PCR; TCRdb's copy has only in-frame clones and lacks some. The sample records 90,000 to 130,000 clones, 76% being singletons. The material sequenced was PBMCs. Receptor source: a young man in good health and CMV-seropositive. Each CDR3 is given with its conserved first and last residue.

J: TRBJ1-4; length: 15; V: TRBV14; CDR3: CASSHWAGAREKLFF
J: TRBJ1-1; length: 12; V: TRBV28; CDR3: CASNSLNTEAFF
J: TRBJ1-4; length: 14; V: TRBV5-4; CDR3: CASSSRDTDEKLFF
J: TRBJ1-6; length: 16; V: TRBV13; CDR3: CASSLLEEPGGSPLHF
J: TRBJ1-2; length: 15; V: TRBV5-4; CDR3: CASSLGSQANYGYTF
J: TRBJ2-7; length: 13; V: TRBV5-6; CDR3: CASSTSAGYEQYF
J: TRBJ1-2; length: 13; V: TRBV28; CDR3: CASQGAVYYGYTF
J: TRBJ1-2; length: 13; V: TRBV6-1; CDR3: CASSDRAWYGYTF
J: TRBJ2-7; length: 18; V: TRBV7-6; CDR3: CASSSVGLGLMSHYEQYF
J: TRBJ1-3; length: 15; V: TRBV7-2; CDR3: CASTLGWGGGNTIYF
J: TRBJ2-1; length: 16; V: TRBV5-4; CDR3: CASSSSGLSSYNEQFF
J: TRBJ2-7; length: 15; V: TRBV30; CDR3: CAWNSGTALSYEQYF
J: TRBJ1-3; length: 16; V: TRBV4-1; CDR3: CASSKNPTGSGNTIYF
J: TRBJ2-7; length: 15; V: TRBV7-2; CDR3: CASSLGVAGYYEQYF
J: TRBJ1-1; length: 14; V: TRBV6-1; CDR3: CASSEGQESTEAFF
J: TRBJ1-3; length: 13; V: TRBV2; CDR3: CASRRQGSNTIYF
J: TRBJ2-7; length: 14; V: TRBV18; CDR3: CASSPGLAGEQQYF
J: -; length: 18; V: TRBV28; CDR3: CASSFPASGGTSSYEQYF
J: TRBJ2-7; length: 17; V: TRBV5-1; CDR3: CASSWGQGGLASYEQYF
J: TRBJ1-4; length: 16; V: TRBV5-6; CDR3: CASSLGQGARNEKLFF
J: TRBJ2-7; length: 15; V: TRBV6-5; CDR3: CASSYHFQGIYEQYF
J: TRBJ1-3; length: 15; V: TRBV28; CDR3: CASRGGGLSGNTIYF
J: TRBJ1-5; length: 13; V: TRBV28; CDR3: CASSLMDRGPQHF
J: TRBJ2-7; length: 13; V: TRBV2; CDR3: CASIASGTYEQYF
J: TRBJ2-7; length: 20; V: TRBV27; CDR3: CASSPLGGLAGAARSYEQYF
J: TRBJ2-7; length: 16; V: TRBV11-1; CDR3: CASSLQSDRRTYEQYF
J: TRBJ2-3; length: 16; V: TRBV13; CDR3: CASSSPGGSNTDTQYF
J: TRBJ1-1; length: 16; V: TRBV5-1; CDR3: CASTKDRGQIGTEAFF